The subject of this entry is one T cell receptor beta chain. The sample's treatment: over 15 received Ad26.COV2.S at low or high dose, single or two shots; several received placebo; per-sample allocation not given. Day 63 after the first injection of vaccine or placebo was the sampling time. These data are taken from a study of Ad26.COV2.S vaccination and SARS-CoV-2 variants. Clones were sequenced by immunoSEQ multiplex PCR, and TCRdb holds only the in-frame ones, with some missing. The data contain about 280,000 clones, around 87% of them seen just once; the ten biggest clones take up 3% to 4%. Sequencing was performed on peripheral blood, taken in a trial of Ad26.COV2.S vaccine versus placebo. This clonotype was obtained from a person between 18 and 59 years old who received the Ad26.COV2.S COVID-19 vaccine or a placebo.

CDR3 nucleotide sequence: TGTGCCAGCAGCCCCGGGGCCGACAATCAGCCCCAGCATTTT. Translating it yields CASSPGADNQPQHF. V is TRBV6-5 and J is TRBJ1-5, with D possibly being TRBD1 (5 bases). V shed 6 bases and J shed 3 bases, with 12 bases lying between them. Germline values: CDR1 MNHEY, CDR2 SVGAGI. The CDR3 consists of 14 residues.